The 22 T cell receptor beta chains below come from one sample, sequenced in a study of T cells in Graves' hyperthyroidism and ophthalmopathy. From RNA transcripts, TCR beta CDR3 regions were amplified. The HTBI primer set was used in a first-round RT-PCR of the TCR CDR3. TCRdb reprocessed the multiplex PCR reads with MiXCR, giving one entry per CDR3 protein. The sample holds 470,000 or so distinct CDR3 sequences, around 21% seen once. Sequences were obtained from blood. The receptors were gathered from a man between 18 and 35 years old with Graves' hyperthyroidism.

This clonotype was recorded at least ten times. This chain connects TRBV15 to TRBJ1-2; D gene uncertain. This CDR3 contains 15 residues. V gave up 0 bases and J gave up 6 bases, with 14 bases separating them. The germline gives CDR1 LNHNV, CDR2 YYDKDF (reference sequence). CDR3 region: CATSRDREPLDGYTF. The CDR3 DNA reads as TGTGCCACCAGCAGAGATAGGGAGCCCCTGGATGGCTACACCTTC.

This clonotype was picked up many times. The rearrangement joins TRBV12-3 or TRBV12-4 to TRBJ2-2; no firm D call. The CDR3 has 12 amino acids. V lost 8 bases and J 1 base, leaving 5 bases between the germline ends. CDR3 nucleotide sequence: TGTGCCAGCCTTCGGAACACCGGGGAGCTGTTTTTT. It specifies CASLRNTGELFF.

This clonotype was detected ten times or more. V gene TRBV2 combines with J gene TRBJ1-2, with 8 positions matching TRBD1. Germline trimming cut 6 bases from V and 2 bases from J; bases unmatched to any gene: 8. The CDR3 runs to 15 residues. Per germline, CDR1 SNHLY and CDR2 FYNNEI. The CDR3 bases are TGTGCCAGCAGGGTACAGACAGGGGAAAACTATGGCTACACCTTC. The encoded protein is CASRVQTGENYGYTF.

This clonotype was counted only a few times. The genes are TRBV9 and TRBJ2-2; D is unclear. This CDR3 has 15 residues. Germline loops: CDR1 SGDLS, CDR2 YYNGEE. The ends were cut back, 0 bases at V and 4 bases at J, with 10 bases in the middle. This CDR3 reads CASSVEVSVTGELFF. CDR3 coding DNA: TGTGCCAGCAGCGTAGAAGTTTCAGTCACCGGGGAGCTGTTTTTT.

This clonotype occurred many times. The chain joins TRBV5-1 to TRBJ1-1; D is unresolved. The germline CDR1 and CDR2 sequences are SGHRS and YFSETQ. Trimming shortened V by 3 bases and J by 6 bases, and 24 bases separated the two germline ends. CDR3 size: 17 residues. The CDR3 region is CASSSSSISQLTAEAFF. CDR3 bases: TGCGCCAGCAGCTCGTCGAGCATTTCTCAGCTTACGGCTGAAGCTTTCTTT.

This clonotype came up many times. The chain joins TRBV30 to TRBJ2-7; D unclear. This CDR3 is 13 amino acids long. CDR1 and CDR2 (germline): GTSNPN, SVGIG (reference sequence). V shed 3 bases and J shed 2 bases, with 11 bases lying between them. DNA for the CDR3: TGTGCCTGGAGCCTAGACATAGCCTACGAGCAGTACTTC. This encodes CAWSLDIAYEQYF.

For this clonotype: The junction does not match germline at one end; this may be a read error. The chain couples TRBV12-3 or TRBV12-4 to TRBJ2-4; D perhaps matches TRBD1 (6 bases). The CDR3 has 13 residues. DNA for the CDR3: TGTGCCAGCAGTTCCCCCGGGACAACCATTCAGTGCTTC. Its protein product is CASSSPGTTIQCF.

This clonotype was seen repeatedly, ten times or more. The CDR3: CASSLVVRVPSTEAFF. As DNA, the CDR3 is TGTGCCAGCAGCTTAGTCGTCAGAGTACCGAGTACTGAAGCTTTCTTT. The chain couples TRBV11-2 to TRBJ1-1, with D hard to call. Germline loops: CDR1 SGHAT, CDR2 FQNNGV. V lost 1 base to trimming and J lost 5 bases, with 17 bases between them. There are 16 residues in the CDR3. The full variable domain, its missing parts supplied by reference TRBV11-2 and TRBJ1-1, is EAGVAQSPRYKIIEKRQSVAFWCNPISGHATLYWYQQILGQGPKLLIQFQNNGVVDDSQLPKDRFSAERLKGVDSTLKIQPAKLEDSAVYLCASSLVVRVPSTEAFFGQGTRLTVV.

This chain joins TRBV20-1 and TRBJ1-1; 7 bases match TRBD1. Germline lookup yields CDR1 DFQATT and CDR2 SNEGSKA (reference sequence). The V and J ends lost 0 bases and 2 bases, in that order; junction bases with no gene match: 6. The CDR3 loop spans 15 amino acids. CDR3 in DNA: TGCAGTGCTAGAGACACGTCAGGGGGAAACACTGAAGCTTTCTTT. Amino acids: CSARDTSGGNTEAFF.

Only a few counts were recorded for this clonotype. The chain joins TRBV7-2 to TRBJ2-7, with 12 bases lining up with TRBD2. This CDR3 contains 15 residues. Germline trimming cut 5 bases from V and 6 bases from J; bases unmatched to any gene: 8. The V gene's germline CDR1 is SGHTA and CDR2 FQGNSA. The CDR3 is CASSLSLAGGREQYF. Here the CDR3 DNA reads TGTGCCAGCAGCCTGTCCCTAGCGGGGGGGCGCGAGCAGTACTTC.

This rearrangement joins TRBV20-1 to TRBJ2-7, with D possibly matching TRBD2 (6 bases). The length of the CDR3 is 14 residues. The V and J ends lost 6 bases and 0 bases respectively, with 15 bases between them. In germline, CDR1 is DFQATT, CDR2 SNEGSKA (reference sequence). The CDR3 DNA reads TGCAGTGCCCTCACGGGAGTCAGCTCCTACGAGCAGTACTTC. This codes for CSALTGVSSYEQYF.

This clonotype was seen repeatedly, ten times or more. The gene calls are TRBV19 and TRBJ2-7, with TRBD2 as a possible D gene (6 bases). CDR3 length equals 12 residues. V dropped 11 bases and J dropped 3 bases, with 14 bases sitting between them. Germline CDR1 is LNHDA and CDR2 is SQIVND (reference sequence). CDR3 nucleotide sequence: TGTGCCTGGGACGGACTATGCTACGAGCAGTACTTC. Amino acids: CAWDGLCYEQYF.

The sample holds many counts of this clonotype. The rearrangement joins TRBV6-1 to TRBJ2-7, with a tentative D call TRBD1 (6 bases). From germline, CDR1 is MNHNS and CDR2 SASEGT. The CDR3 totals 15 residues. The V gene lost 6 bases and the J gene lost 4 bases, with 19 bases spanning the gap. CDR3 sequence: CASRGTSSIPYEQYF. The CDR3 coding sequence is TGTGCCAGCAGGGGGACATCCTCCATACCGTACGAGCAGTACTTC.

As DNA, the CDR3 is TGTGCCACCAGCCGCACGGACAGGGTCGGCGGCTACACCTTC. Translated: CATSRTDRVGGYTF. The V call is TRBV24-1, the J call TRBJ1-2; the match to TRBD1 covers 8 bases. CDR3 size: 14 residues. CDR1 is KGHDR, CDR2 SFDVKD, per germline. The J segment lost 8 bases and the V segment lost 7 bases, leaving 11 bases of the junction unmatched.

This clonotype was counted at least ten times. A junction end diverges from the germline sequence, so it may reflect a read error. The rearrangement joins TRBV28 to TRBJ2-7; TRBD1 aligns across 7 bases. CDR1 MDHEN and CDR2 SYDVKM come from the germline V gene. The CDR3 covers 15 residues. The CDR3 here is CANSTPGQGVHEQYF. The CDR3 DNA sequence: TGTGCCAACAGTACCCCCGGCCAGGGGGTTCACGAGCAGTACTTC.

The gene calls are TRBV12-3 or TRBV12-4 and TRBJ1-2; TRBD1 is a possible D gene (6 bases). This CDR3 has 14 residues. Trimming removed 7 bases from V and 5 bases from J, with 17 bases in between. The DNA for the CDR3 is TGTGCCAGCACCCCGGACAGACTAATTTATGGCTACACCTTC. It codes for CASTPDRLIYGYTF.

This clonotype was counted between two and nine times. V and J are TRBV27 and TRBJ1-6; D not certain. This CDR3 is 15 amino acids long. Trimming removed 0 bases from V and 3 bases from J, with 6 bases in between. Germline assignment: CDR1 MNHEY and CDR2 SMNVEV (reference sequence). CDR3 amino acids: CASSLSGRYNSPLHF. The CDR3 DNA follows: TGTGCCAGCAGTTTATCTGGACGCTATAATTCACCCCTCCACTTT.

This clonotype was found many times. The chain joins TRBV2 to TRBJ2-7; TRBD2 agrees at 7 bases. CDR3 size: 15 residues. After removal of 7 bases from V and 5 bases from J, the junction contained 14 bases not matched to a gene. Per the germline V gene, CDR1 is SNHLY and CDR2 is FYNNEI. The CDR3 protein is CASTLRAGDEDEQYF. The CDR3 nucleotides are TGTGCCAGCACCCTCCGGGCGGGGGATGAGGACGAGCAGTACTTC.

This clonotype was recorded many times. The chain links TRBV27 to TRBJ2-5; 9 nucleotides align to TRBD2. This CDR3 has 17 residues. Germline V gene data show CDR1 as MNHEY and CDR2 as SMNVEV (reference sequence). The V and J ends lost 10 bases and 5 bases, in that order; junction bases with no gene match: 20. Here the CDR3 reads CATSSLMRGGLAETQYF. The CDR3, as DNA: TGTGCCACCAGCAGCTTGATGCGGGGGGGCCTGGCGGAGACCCAGTACTTC.

In its sample, this clonotype was seen many times. The V gene is TRBV9, the J gene TRBJ2-5, with D perhaps TRBD1 or TRBD2 (5 bases each). Trimming left V 0 bases short and J 0 bases short, with 9 bases between. Looked up from germline, CDR1 is SGDLS and CDR2 is YYNGEE. The length of the CDR3 is 15 residues. The CDR3 loop reads CASSVDEGYQETQYF. In DNA, the CDR3 is TGTGCCAGCAGCGTAGACGAGGGGTACCAAGAGACCCAGTACTTC.

This clonotype was seen a handful of times. The rearrangement links TRBV6-5 to TRBJ1-1, with no clear D. The V and J ends lost 2 bases and 0 bases respectively, with 13 bases between them. Germline V gene lookup returns CDR1 MNHEY and CDR2 SVGAGI. This CDR3 contains 16 residues. In DNA form, the CDR3 reads TGTGCCAGCAGTTACCGGTCGGGTTTGATGAACACTGAAGCTTTCTTT. The encoded protein is CASSYRSGLMNTEAFF.

There are many counts of this clonotype. The rearrangement links TRBV11-2 to TRBJ1-4; no clear D. The CDR3 runs 15 residues. Trimming removed 6 bases from V and 0 bases from J, with 11 bases in between. Germline V gene data show CDR1 as SGHAT and CDR2 as FQNNGV. CDR3 DNA: TGTGCCAGCAGAACGGTCCGGGCAACTAATGAAAAACTGTTTTTT. Its protein is CASRTVRATNEKLFF.